This T cell receptor (beta chain) was sequenced during a study of regulatory T cells in long-lasting Graves disease. This clonotype was counted at least ten times. The time point: newly diagnosed GD, antithyroid drugs for less than 3 months. The TCR library was prepared using RNA isolated from PBMCs. The CDR3 loop spans 15 amino acids. The V gene lost 6 bases and the J gene lost 4 bases, with 16 bases spanning the gap. CDR1 is MDHEN, CDR2 SYDVKM, per germline. Relying on iRepertoire HTBI primers and Arm-PCR of CDR3 regions, the team built TCR beta libraries. TCRdb reprocessed the multiplex PCR reads via MiXCR and lists one record per CDR3 protein. The sample records 350,000 to 550,000 distinct CDR3 sequences, 15% to 20% being singletons. These data also featured in a second study, about T cells in Graves' hyperthyroidism and ophthalmopathy. This second report adds: No progression to ophthalmopathy during 18 months of follow-up defined stable disease. Lactation, pregnancy, other autoimmune disease or uncontrolled infection led to exclusion of patients. HTBI primers drove first-round RT-PCR of the TCR CDR3. Blood samples included most of the expanded thyroid clonotypes exceeding 0.001.

The chain carries TRBV28 and TRBJ1-5; weak D call: TRBD1 (6 bases). The receptor's source is a woman aged 18-30 years with Graves disease. The specimen was peripheral blood mononuclear cells (PBMCs), collected at new diagnosis, from a patient treated with antithyroid drugs. CDR3 sequence reads: CASRTWTVRNQPQHF. The CDR3 coding sequence is TGTGCCAGCAGAACTTGGACAGTTAGAAATCAGCCCCAGCATTTT.